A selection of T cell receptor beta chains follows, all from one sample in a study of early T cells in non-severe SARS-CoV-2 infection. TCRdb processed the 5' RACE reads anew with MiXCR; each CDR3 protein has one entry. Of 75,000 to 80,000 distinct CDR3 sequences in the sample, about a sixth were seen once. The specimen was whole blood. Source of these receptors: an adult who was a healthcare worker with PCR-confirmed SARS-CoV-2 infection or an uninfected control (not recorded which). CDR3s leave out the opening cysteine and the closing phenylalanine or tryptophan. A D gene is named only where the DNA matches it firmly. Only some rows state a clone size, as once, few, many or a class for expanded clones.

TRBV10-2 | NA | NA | ASSDGGSPLH
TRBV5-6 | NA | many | ASSLAPGGGELF
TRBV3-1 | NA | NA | ASSQDSRVGTQY
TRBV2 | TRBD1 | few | ASSKDRGREKLF
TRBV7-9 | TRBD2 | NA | ASSQTRGGADNEQF
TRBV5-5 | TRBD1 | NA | ASGDRANQPQH
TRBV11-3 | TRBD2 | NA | ASSQRGLAGARDGNEQF
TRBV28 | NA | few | ASTPPGTPKRNTEAF
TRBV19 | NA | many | ASSGRRGQPQH
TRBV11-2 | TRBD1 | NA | ASSLTGRGAKNIQY
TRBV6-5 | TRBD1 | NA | ASSSRQGGLNTEAF
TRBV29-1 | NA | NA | SVEDLRGDQETQY
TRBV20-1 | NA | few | SVPDGFYNSPLH
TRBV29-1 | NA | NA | SVERGRVNPYNEQF
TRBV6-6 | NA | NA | ASGRALQETQY
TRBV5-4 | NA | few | ASSSTLARETDTQY
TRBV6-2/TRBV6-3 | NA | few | ASRWSSVGSYEQY
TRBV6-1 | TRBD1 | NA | ASSEWDRGLGSPLH
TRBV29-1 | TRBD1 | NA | SARTGQGQPQH
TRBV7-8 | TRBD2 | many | ASTLIAGYDTDTQY
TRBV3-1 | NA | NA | ASSQGKGPRRAYEQY
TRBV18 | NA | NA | ASSPPGGRETDEQY
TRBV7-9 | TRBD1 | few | ATNRPKTGGQYEQY
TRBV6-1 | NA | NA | ASRTLVGMNTEAF
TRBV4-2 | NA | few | ASSQGVAVDEQY
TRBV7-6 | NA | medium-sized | ASSFAPGVVGEQY
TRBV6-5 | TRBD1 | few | ASRGDRSNSPLH
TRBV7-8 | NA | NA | ASSLVRGNNQPQH
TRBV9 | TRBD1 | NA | ASSSSMDRGSEAF
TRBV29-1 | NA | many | SVEVSGGDLGEQY
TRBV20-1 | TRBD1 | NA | SARGTGGAFRANEQF
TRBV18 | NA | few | ASSPPQGAWNTGELF
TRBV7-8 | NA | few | ASSLTETGANVLT
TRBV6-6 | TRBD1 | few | ASRTGQGAYQPQH
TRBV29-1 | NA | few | SVGGARQETQY
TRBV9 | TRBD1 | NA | ASSVRQGVHNEQF
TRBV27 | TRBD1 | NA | ASSLTGVNEKLF
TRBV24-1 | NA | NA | ATRSGAYTEAF
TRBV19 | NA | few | ASSPSLGSNQPQH
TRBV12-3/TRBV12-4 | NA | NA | ATSQGGYGYT
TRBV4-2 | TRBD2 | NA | ASSQDLLAGSTDTQF
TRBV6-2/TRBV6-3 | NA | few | ASSGRGSTDTQY
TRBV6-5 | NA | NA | ASSYKATRLSTDTQY
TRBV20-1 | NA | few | SARDSGRGGYNEQF
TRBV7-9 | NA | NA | ASSLDWGTEAF
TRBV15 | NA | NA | ATSRDQVSAANYGYT
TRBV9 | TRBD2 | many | ASSALLSGGNNEQF
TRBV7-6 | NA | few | ASTETGSGGEAF
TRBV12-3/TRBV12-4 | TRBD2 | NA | ASRQGTSGNTGELF
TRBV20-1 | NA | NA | SALGRGTPGANVLT
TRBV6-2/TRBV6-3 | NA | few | ASSYPVPGELF
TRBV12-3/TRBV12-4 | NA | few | ASSLRGPGSNEQY
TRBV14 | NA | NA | ASSLGGARRSKLF
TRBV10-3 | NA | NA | AISESLGPGDNQPQH
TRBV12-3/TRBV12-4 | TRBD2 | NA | ASSPSGLAGLYHYEQY